The T cell receptor beta chain described here comes from a study of cytomegalovirus exposure and HLA in healthy donors. Points from the study as a whole: The likely explanation for a cluster of highly shared sequence variants was sequencing artifact.

The CDR3 covers 15 residues. Germline CDR1 MGHRA, CDR2 YSYEKL. Unmatched junction bases numbered 8, after V lost 4 bases and J lost 10 bases. The PCR contained 60 Vbeta and 13 Jbeta primers. How the authors handled the data: Some 10 million shared chains were among the approximately 76 million unique TCR beta chains that a later analysis counted. The method was immunoSEQ multiplex PCR; TCRdb's version includes in-frame clones alone and lacks a portion of them. For V, J and clone size, that table is used; D and trimming come from the DNA. The table has more than 150,000 clones, more than 75% seen once; the top ten hold 2% to 3%. With respect to this clone: Its specificity is not known.

Material for sequencing was PBMCs. The chain is built from TRBV4-1 and TRBJ1-6; 9 bases fit TRBD1. This clonotype was sampled from a woman in her forties or fifties in good health and CMV-seropositive. The CDR3 region has the DNA TGCGCCAGCAGCCGCCCGGGACAGGGAGGCTCACCCCTCCACTTT. This gives the protein CASSRPGQGGSPLHF.